Listed here is a single TCR beta chain. The antigen is undetermined. Germline-derived CDR1 and CDR2 are SQVTM and ANQGSEA. This CDR3 comprises 14 residues. This entry comes from a study of monozygotic twins with inflammatory bowel disease. Notes on the study in general: Variability in patient repertoires may have come partly from differing immunosuppressive treatments. Twin concordance left repertoire similarity unchanged, with limited power a possible explanation for this lack of difference. IBD patients exhibited fewer clonotypes shared with other individuals than healthy twins, particularly with disease activity. IBD patients had lower TCRbeta diversity (inverse Simpson) than healthy co-twins.

TCRdb re-called the 5' RACE reads and shows each CDR3 protein once, DNA omitted. The sample table sets out about 200,000 distinct CDR3 sequences. Sequences were obtained from blood. The V and J genes are TRBV29-1 and TRBJ1-1. This TCR derives from a human donor with ulcerative colitis or Crohn's disease, or a healthy co-twin of an affected twin (not recorded which). This CDR3 is CSVASGIMNTEAFF.